The next 22 T cell receptor beta chains were all read from a single sample in a study of Graves' ophthalmopathy and Graves' hyperthyroidism. RNA served as the template for amplifying TCR beta CDR3 regions. First-round RT-PCR with HTBI primers preceded a second-round multiplex PCR. A single record per CDR3 protein comes from TCRdb applying MiXCR to the multiplex PCR reads. The sample shows 500,000 to 600,000 distinct CDR3 sequences, 39% of them seen only once. Material for sequencing was peripheral blood or thyroid tissue (not recorded which). The receptors originated from an adult man with Graves' hyperthyroidism.

This clonotype was seen once. The genes are TRBV12-3 or TRBV12-4 and TRBJ1-5; D remains ambiguous. The CDR3 has 8 residues. Trimming took 4 bases from V and 11 from J, leaving 0 bases between them. CDR3 region: CASSSQHF. The CDR3 DNA is TGTGCCAGCAGTTCCCAGCATTTT.

The chain joins TRBV27 to TRBJ1-1; TRBD1 aligns across 7 bases. The germline V gene encodes CDR1 MNHEY and CDR2 SMNVEV (reference sequence). J lost 4 bases, V lost 4 bases, and 6 bases had no gene match. There are 14 residues in the CDR3. The CDR3 region has the DNA TGTGCCAGCAGTTACAGGGGAGGTGCCACTGAAGCTTTCTTT. This encodes CASSYRGGATEAFF.

The CDR3 loop is CASSEGTFLPYEQYF. The CDR3 DNA sequence: TGTGCCAGCAGTGAAGGCACCTTTTTACCCTACGAGCAGTACTTC. The chain has TRBV6-1 and TRBJ2-7; unclear D gene. Germline CDR1 and CDR2: MNHNS and SASEGT. V shed 1 base and J shed 2 bases, with 12 bases lying between them. This CDR3 has 15 amino acids.

The genes are TRBV15 and TRBJ2-2; D may be TRBD2 (6 bases). Between the trimmed V and J ends, which lost 11 bases and 1 base, there was a span of 14 bases. The CDR3 loop spans 14 amino acids. Per the germline V gene, CDR1 is LNHNV and CDR2 is YYDKDF (reference sequence). CDR3 in amino acids: CAYPGRGNTGELFF. The CDR3 region has the DNA TGTGCCTACCCCGGGAGAGGGAACACCGGGGAGCTGTTTTTT.

This clonotype was seen at least ten times. The chain links TRBV20-1 to TRBJ2-5; unclear D gene. Trimming removed 1 base from V and 4 bases from J, with 10 bases in between. The CDR3 covers 13 residues. Looked up from germline, CDR1 is DFQATT and CDR2 is SNEGSKA (reference sequence). CDR3 nucleotide sequence: TGCAGTGCTAGAGCGGACGGCCCAGAGACCCAGTACTTC. Protein: CSARADGPETQYF.

CDR3 DNA: TGTGCCATCAGTGAGACCCAAGGGGGTAACACTGAAGCTTTCTTT. Translating it yields CAISETQGGNTEAFF. The chain is built from TRBV10-3 and TRBJ1-1, with D maybe TRBD1 (6 bases). V was shortened by 2 bases and J by 2 bases, with 12 bases between the two germline ends. The germline V gene encodes CDR1 ENHRY and CDR2 SYGVKD. The length of the CDR3 is 15 residues.

Comments on this clonotype: A single base separates this from a much larger clone, so it may be a read error. The chain has TRBV25-1 and TRBJ2-2, with D possibly matching TRBD1 (6 bases). The germline gives CDR1 MGHDK, CDR2 SYGVNS. The CDR3 has 14 residues. The V gene lost 10 bases and the J gene lost 4 bases, with 16 bases spanning the gap. The CDR3 region is CATRGSVGTGELFF. In DNA form, the CDR3 reads TGTGCCACCAGGGGCAGTGTTGGCACCGGGGAGCTGTTTTTT.

In its sample, this clonotype was seen many times. The V and J genes are TRBV7-8 and TRBJ2-7, with D hard to call. The V end lost 3 bases, the J end lost 5 bases, and 14 bases lay between the germline ends. In germline, CDR1 is SGHVS, CDR2 FQNEAQ. This CDR3 is built from 14 residues. The CDR3 loop is CASSFVGRDNEQYF. As DNA, the CDR3 is TGTGCCAGCAGCTTTGTTGGGCGAGACAACGAGCAGTACTTC.

This clonotype was detected only a few times. Written as DNA, the CDR3 is TGTGCCAGCAGTATCGCCGGGACTAGCGGGGGGCGCTACGAGCAGTACTTC. Protein: CASSIAGTSGGRYEQYF. V is TRBV6-1 and J is TRBJ2-7; 15 bases are shared with TRBD2. The V gene's germline CDR1 is MNHNS and CDR2 SASEGT. Losses at the gene ends were 5 bases for V and 3 bases for J; bases not matched to a gene: 8. The CDR3 length is 17 residues.

As for this clonotype: The junction differs from germline at one of its ends, possibly a read error. The chain has TRBV7-9 and TRBJ1-1; D is undetermined. Germline V gene sequence: CDR1 SEHNR, CDR2 FQNEAQ (reference sequence). CDR3 length: 14 amino acids. This CDR3 is CASSLDVVNTGAFF. The CDR3 DNA is TGTGCCAGCAGCTTGGACGTGGTGAACACTGGAGCTTTCTTT.

This sequence joins TRBV7-9 and TRBJ1-6, with a possible D match to TRBD1 (5 bases). Trimming took 2 bases from V and 13 from J, leaving 18 bases between them. Germline CDR1 and CDR2: SEHNR and FQNEAQ (reference sequence). CDR3 size: 15 residues. The CDR3 DNA follows: TGTGCCAGCAGCTTATATTCCGGGACGGCTTATCCCCTCCACTTT. This encodes CASSLYSGTAYPLHF. The full variable domain, its missing parts supplied by reference TRBV7-9 and TRBJ1-6, is DTGVSQNPRHKITKRGQNVTFRCDPISEHNRLYWYRQTLGQGPEFLTYFQNEAQLEKSRLLSDRFSAERPKGSFSTLEIQRTEQGDSAMYLCASSLYSGTAYPLHFGNGTRLTVT.

This chain joins TRBV12-3 or TRBV12-4 and TRBJ2-7, with 15 bases identical to TRBD2. Trimming cost V 7 bases and J 1 base; bases outside gene matches: 8. CDR3 length equals 17 residues. CDR3 coding DNA: TGTGCCAGCAAGCCGGGACTAGCGGGAGGACCGTCCTACGAGCAGTACTTC. Encoded protein: CASKPGLAGGPSYEQYF.

This clonotype has more than one count but fewer than ten. CDR3 nucleotide sequence: TGTGCCAGCAACCCCCATAGGGACAGGGGCTACGAGCAGTACTTC. Residues: CASNPHRDRGYEQYF. The rearrangement joins TRBV6-5 to TRBJ2-7; 10 positions agree with TRBD1. The CDR3 consists of 15 residues. Trimming took 7 bases from V and 3 from J; bases not matched to a gene: 9. Germline V CDR1 and CDR2: MNHEY, SVGAGI.

This rearrangement joins TRBV5-6 to TRBJ2-2; TRBD1 is a possible D gene (6 bases). Looked up from germline, CDR1 is SGHDT and CDR2 is YYEEEE. This CDR3 has 13 amino acids. V lost 2 bases and J lost 9, with 11 bases in between. Written as DNA, the CDR3 is TGTGCCAGCAGCTTCACAGGGATGAGGGAGCTGTTTTTT. This codes for CASSFTGMRELFF.

This clonotype turned up a few times. The chain has TRBV18 and TRBJ2-7; possible D gene TRBD1, 6 bases. V lost 5 bases to trimming and J lost 2 bases, with 13 bases between them. Germline assignment: CDR1 KGHSH and CDR2 LQKENI. This CDR3 is 14 amino acids long. The CDR3 coding sequence is TGTGCCAGCTCATCTCGAGGACAGACCTACGAGCAGTACTTC. The encoded protein is CASSSRGQTYEQYF.

The chain joins TRBV20-1 to TRBJ2-7; 9 positions agree with TRBD2. Matching the DNA end better, TRBJ2-1 makes the J call doubtful. CDR1 and CDR2 (germline): DFQATT, SNEGSKA (reference sequence). The CDR3 is 15 amino acids. In DNA form, the CDR3 reads TGCAGTGCTAGAGGGTTCGGCGGGAGGGATGATGAGCAGTTCTTC. Translating it yields CSARGFGGRDDEQFF.

This clonotype has a count of ten or more. The chain links TRBV20-1 to TRBJ1-1; 10 bases map to TRBD1. J lost 4 bases, V lost 7 bases, and 0 bases had no gene match. The CDR3 totals 11 residues. CDR1 is DFQATT and CDR2 is SNEGSKA in the germline V gene (reference sequence). This CDR3 is CSGDRGTEAFF. The CDR3 bases are TGCAGTGGGGACAGGGGCACTGAAGCTTTCTTT.

Of note for this clonotype: A much larger clone lies a single base off, so this may be a read error. The chain joins TRBV9 to TRBJ1-6; 9 bases are a match to TRBD1. The CDR3 is 16 residues long. Looked up from germline, CDR1 is SGDLS and CDR2 is YYNGEE. The CDR3: CAGSVAQGANNSPLHF. The CDR3 coding sequence is TGTGCCGGCAGCGTAGCACAGGGGGCTAACAATTCACCCCTCCACTTT.

A single count supports this clonotype. The junction and the germline gene differ at one end; a read error may be behind it. For the CDR3, the DNA is TGTGCCGGCAGCGTAGATTCGAGACGGCAAGAGACCCAGTACTTC. Protein sequence: CAGSVDSRRQETQYF. The V gene is TRBV9, the J gene TRBJ2-5; no clear D. The CDR3 has 15 amino acids. The germline CDR1 and CDR2 sequences are SGDLS and YYNGEE.

The chain has TRBV12-3 or TRBV12-4 and TRBJ1-5; D is possibly TRBD1 (6 bases). Trimming cost V 3 bases and J 14 bases, with 17 bases left between them. The CDR3 runs 13 residues. The CDR3: CASSFRGPAYEHF. The CDR3 DNA is TGTGCCAGCAGTTTCAGGGGACCTGCCTACGAGCATTTT.

This clonotype was picked up many times. The rearrangement joins TRBV4-2 to TRBJ2-5; possible D gene TRBD1, 6 bases. Germline CDR1 reads LGHNA; CDR2 reads YNFKEQ. V gave up 1 base and J gave up 6 bases, with 12 bases separating them. This CDR3 contains 14 residues. DNA of the CDR3: TGTGCCAGCAGCCAAGGCGGCACAGGGAAGACCCAGTACTTC. Translation gives CASSQGGTGKTQYF.

This clonotype was detected many times. The chain recombines TRBV29-1 with TRBJ2-7; D might be TRBD1 (5 bases). V dropped 3 bases and J dropped 4 bases, with 16 bases sitting between them. Germline CDR1 is SQVTM and CDR2 is ANQGSEA. The CDR3 has 14 residues. In nucleotides, the CDR3 is TGCAGCGTTGATGTCTCTGGACAAAGATACGAGCAGTACTTC. Its protein product is CSVDVSGQRYEQYF.